This entry features one T cell receptor (beta chain) sequence. Its cognate antigen has yet to be identified. Within one base of it there is no much larger clone, and no base qualities were kept. Relative to germline, V is 3 bases shorter and J is 8 bases shorter, with 19 bases between their ends. From the germline V gene, CDR1 is SQVTM and CDR2 is ANQGSEA. The CDR3 numbers 14 residues from cysteine through phenylalanine. The read is trimmed to its CDR3 DNA, 42 bases read in frame from base 1. The entire amount of isolated RNA was reverse transcribed using the High Capacity cDNA Reverse Transcription Kit, so the sequenced TCRB transcripts were expressed ones. Naive, central memory and regulatory T cell samples underwent deep immunoSEQ sequencing, averaging around 4 million total reads per sample. Sorted cells were lysed in RLT buffer and RNA was extracted with DNase-treated RNeasy Micro or Mini kits, depending on cell number. To prevent cross-contamination, each cell subset was processed individually, whereas patient and healthy donor samples were processed jointly. The immunoSEQ multiplex PCR was used to amplify TCRB sequences from cDNA, generating 87-bp fragments that spanned the CDR3 region. Sequencing of the amplicons was done on the Illumina HiSeq platform. As for how the authors treated the data: Synthetic template baselines were used to correct PCR bias computationally, reads within Hamming distance 2 were collapsed, and singletons that could not be merged were discarded. Reads were aligned against IMGT so that V, D and J genes, CDR3 length and insertions or deletions at six rearrangement sites could be assigned. Within each subset, clonotype counts were normalized to sorted cell number, after which true diversity and Gini coefficients were computed with the tcR R package. The overlap coefficient, calculated on TCRB nucleotide sequences, was used to quantify repertoire sharing. Out-of-frame TCRB sequences from naive cells were analyzed as a proxy for the pre-selection repertoire. TCRdb limited this immuneACCESS table to in-frame rearrangements with V and J called. A share of clones is missing; checked studies link under half to unresolved V genes, and the rest is unexplained. V and J calls and clone size are given by that table; D and trimming were obtained from the DNA. The sample table lists some 170,000 clones, roughly 63% of them with a count of one. The ten largest clones represent roughly 0.092% of the sample.

The data are from a study of beta chain features in type 1 diabetes (dated by TCRdb to the late 2010s). As for the study more broadly: Mean age, gender distribution, total cell number and subset yield did not differ between patients and healthy donors. Naive and central memory subsets were obtained from all 30 or so donors, but regulatory and stem cell-like memory subsets were isolated from only 8 patients and roughly 8 healthy donors. A total of 90 million to 120 million sorted cells were examined across all samples, and a strong correlation was observed between cell number per subset and RNA yield. In the study, TCRB repertoires of sorted circulating CD4+ T cell subsets from recently diagnosed type 1 diabetes patients were compared with those of matched healthy donors. Study-level results and caveats: The naive, central memory and regulatory TCRB repertoires appeared to resemble one another more closely among patients than among healthy donors. Because the HLA sub-analyses included only small numbers of individuals, any influence of HLA type on TCRB rearrangement was left unresolved. At VDJ recombination sites, patients with type 1 diabetes made fewer insertions and deleted more nucleotides, a pattern implying thymic rearrangement abnormalities. A moderate but significant shortening of TCRB CDR3 length was observed in type 1 diabetes patients in all four CD4+ subsets. Sequencing cDNA rather than genomic DNA could over-represent highly expressing activated cells, although activation and CD3 levels did not differ between groups. Shorter templates might have been favored by PCR, but patient and control samples were amplified and corrected together, so both groups would have been affected equally by any skew.

Each donor gave one peripheral blood draw, averaging roughly 0.11 L, which was collected into heparinised tubes. A BD FACSAria II was used to sort naive, central memory, regulatory and stem cell-like memory CD4+ T cells with a panel that included CD45RO, CCR7, CD25, CD127, CD95 and CD27. All sorted populations exceeded 98% purity. PBMCs were separated immediately by Lymphoprep density gradient centrifugation and were stained directly, without being cultured. To minimize batch effects, samples were stained and sorted in pairs, one healthy donor with one patient per experiment. The sequence derives from a man in his thirties or forties with type 1 diabetes. The rearrangement combines TRBV29-1 with TRBJ1-2, with a tentative D gene TRBD1 over 5 matching bases. Material for sequencing was naive CD4+ T cells from blood. The cell subset or site label of this sample denotes: true naive CD4+ T cells. The nucleotides read TGCAGCGTTGACGGCAGGGAGTTATACAGGGGCTACACCTTC. Translated, it reads CSVDGRELYRGYTF.